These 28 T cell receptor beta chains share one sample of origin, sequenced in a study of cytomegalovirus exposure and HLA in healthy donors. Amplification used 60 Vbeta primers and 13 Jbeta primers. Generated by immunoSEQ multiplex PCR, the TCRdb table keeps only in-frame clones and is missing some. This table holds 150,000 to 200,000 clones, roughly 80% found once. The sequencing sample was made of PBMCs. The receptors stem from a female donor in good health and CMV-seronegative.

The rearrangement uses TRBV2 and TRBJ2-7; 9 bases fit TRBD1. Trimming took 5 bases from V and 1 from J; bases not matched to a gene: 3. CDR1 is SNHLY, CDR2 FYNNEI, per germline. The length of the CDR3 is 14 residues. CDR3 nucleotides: TGTGCCAGCAGTCGACAGGGGGGTTCCTACGAGCAGTACTTC. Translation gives CASSRQGGSYEQYF. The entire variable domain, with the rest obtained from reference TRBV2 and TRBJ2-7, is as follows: EPEVTQTPSHQVTQMGQEVILRCVPISNHLYFYWYRQILGQKVEFLVSFYNNEISEKSEIFDDQFSVERPDGSNFTLKIRSTKLEDSAMYFCASSRQGGSYEQYFGPGTRLTVT.

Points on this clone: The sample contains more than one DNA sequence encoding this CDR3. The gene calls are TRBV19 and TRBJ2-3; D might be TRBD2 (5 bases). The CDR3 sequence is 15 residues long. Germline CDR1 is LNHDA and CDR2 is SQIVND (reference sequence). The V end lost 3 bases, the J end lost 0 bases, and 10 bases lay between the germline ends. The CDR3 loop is CASSIGGTSTDTQYF. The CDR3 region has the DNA TGTGCCAGTAGTATCGGAGGTACTAGCACAGATACGCAGTATTTT.

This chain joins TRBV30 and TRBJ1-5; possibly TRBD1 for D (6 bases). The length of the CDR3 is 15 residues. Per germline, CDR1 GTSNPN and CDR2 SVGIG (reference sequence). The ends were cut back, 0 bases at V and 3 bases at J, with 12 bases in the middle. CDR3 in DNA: TGTGCCTGGAGTGTAAGTACAGGGCCCAATCAGCCCCAGCATTTT. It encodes CAWSVSTGPNQPQHF. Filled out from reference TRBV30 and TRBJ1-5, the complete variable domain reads SQTIHQWPATLVQPVGSPLSLECTVEGTSNPNLYWYRQAAGRGLQLLFYSVGIGQISSEVPQNLSASRPQDRQFILSSKKLLLSDSGFYLCAWSVSTGPNQPQHFGDGTRLSIL.

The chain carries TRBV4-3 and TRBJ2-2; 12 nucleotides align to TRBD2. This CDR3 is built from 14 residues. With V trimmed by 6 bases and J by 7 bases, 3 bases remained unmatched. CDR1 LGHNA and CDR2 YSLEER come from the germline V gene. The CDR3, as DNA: TGCGCCAGCAGACGGACTAGCGGGAACGGGGAGCTGTTTTTT. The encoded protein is CASRRTSGNGELFF.

The CDR3 DNA reads TGTGCCAGCAGCTTGGAACTAGACCGCTACGAGCAGTACTTC. This gives the protein CASSLELDRYEQYF. The rearrangement joins TRBV5-4 to TRBJ2-5; the D gene is possibly TRBD2 (5 bases). The tail of the sequence fits TRBJ2-7 better, so the J call may be wrong. The CDR3 runs 14 residues. CDR1 and CDR2 (germline): SGHNT, YYREEE (reference sequence).

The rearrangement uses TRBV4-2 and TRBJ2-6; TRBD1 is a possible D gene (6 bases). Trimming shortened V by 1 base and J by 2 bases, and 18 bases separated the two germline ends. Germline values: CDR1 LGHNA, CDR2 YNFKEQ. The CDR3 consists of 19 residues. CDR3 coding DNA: TGTGCCAGCAGCCAAGTCCGGATAAAACAGGGCGCTGGGGCCAACGTCCTGACTTTC. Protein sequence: CASSQVRIKQGAGANVLTF.

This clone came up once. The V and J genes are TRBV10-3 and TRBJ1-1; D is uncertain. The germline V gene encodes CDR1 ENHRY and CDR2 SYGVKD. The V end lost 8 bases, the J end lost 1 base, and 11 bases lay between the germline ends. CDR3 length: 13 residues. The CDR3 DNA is TGTGCCATCTGCGGGCAGCCGAACACTGAAGCTTTCTTT. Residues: CAICGQPNTEAFF.

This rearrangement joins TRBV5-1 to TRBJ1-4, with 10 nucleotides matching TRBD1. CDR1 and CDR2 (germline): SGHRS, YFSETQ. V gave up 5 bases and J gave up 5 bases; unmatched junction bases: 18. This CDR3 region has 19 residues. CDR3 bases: TGCGCCAGCAGTAGCCTTTTGCGGACAGGGGGTCTTCGAAATGAAAAACTGTTTTTT. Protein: CASSSLLRTGGLRNEKLFF.

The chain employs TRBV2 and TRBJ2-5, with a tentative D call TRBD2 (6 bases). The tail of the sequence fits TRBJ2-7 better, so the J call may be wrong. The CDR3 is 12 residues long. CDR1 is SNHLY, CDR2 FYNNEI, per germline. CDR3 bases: TGTGCCAGCCTAGCGAAATGGGACGAGCAGTACTTC. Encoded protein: CASLAKWDEQYF.

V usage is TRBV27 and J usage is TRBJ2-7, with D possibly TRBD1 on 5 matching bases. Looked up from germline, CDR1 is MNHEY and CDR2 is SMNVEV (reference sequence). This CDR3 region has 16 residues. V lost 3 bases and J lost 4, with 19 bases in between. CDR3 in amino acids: CASSLSAGATWYEQYF. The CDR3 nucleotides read TGTGCCAGCAGTTTGTCGGCTGGGGCGACCTGGTACGAGCAGTACTTC.

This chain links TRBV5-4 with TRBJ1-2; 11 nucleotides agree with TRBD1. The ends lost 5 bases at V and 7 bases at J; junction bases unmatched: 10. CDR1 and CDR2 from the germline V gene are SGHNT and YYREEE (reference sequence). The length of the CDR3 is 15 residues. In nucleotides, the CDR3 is TGTGCCAGCAGAAGTGTGGGGACAGGGGGTATTGGCTACACCTTC. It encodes CASRSVGTGGIGYTF.

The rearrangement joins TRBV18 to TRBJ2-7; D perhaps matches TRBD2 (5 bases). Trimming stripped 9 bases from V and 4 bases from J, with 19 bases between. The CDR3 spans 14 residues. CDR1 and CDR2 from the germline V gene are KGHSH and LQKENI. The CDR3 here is CASSTLHGVYEQYF. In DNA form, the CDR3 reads TGTGCCAGTTCGACACTTCACGGGGTTTACGAGCAGTACTTC. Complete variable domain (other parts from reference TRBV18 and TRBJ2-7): NAGVMQNPRHLVRRRGQEARLRCSPMKGHSHVYWYRQLPEEGLKFMVYLQKENIIDESGMPKERFSAEFPKEGPSILRIQQVVRGDSAAYFCASSTLHGVYEQYFGPGTRLTVT.

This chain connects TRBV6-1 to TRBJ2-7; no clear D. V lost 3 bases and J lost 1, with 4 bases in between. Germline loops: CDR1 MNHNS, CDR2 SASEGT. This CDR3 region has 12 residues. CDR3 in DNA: TGTGCCAGCAGTGAGAGTTCCTACGAGCAGTACTTC. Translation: CASSESSYEQYF.

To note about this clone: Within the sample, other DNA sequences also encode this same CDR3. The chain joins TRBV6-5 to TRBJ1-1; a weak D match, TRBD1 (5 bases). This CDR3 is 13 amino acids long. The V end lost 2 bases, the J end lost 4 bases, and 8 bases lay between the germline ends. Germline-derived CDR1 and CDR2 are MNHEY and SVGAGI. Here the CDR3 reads CASSYPGGTEAFF. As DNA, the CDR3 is TGTGCCAGCAGTTACCCCGGGGGCACTGAAGCTTTCTTT.

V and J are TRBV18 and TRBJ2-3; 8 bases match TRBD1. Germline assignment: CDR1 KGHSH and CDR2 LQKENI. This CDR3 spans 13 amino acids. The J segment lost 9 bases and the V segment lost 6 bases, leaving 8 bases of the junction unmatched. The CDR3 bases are TGTGCCAGCTCTCCGCCGACAGGGGAGACGCAGTATTTT. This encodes CASSPPTGETQYF.

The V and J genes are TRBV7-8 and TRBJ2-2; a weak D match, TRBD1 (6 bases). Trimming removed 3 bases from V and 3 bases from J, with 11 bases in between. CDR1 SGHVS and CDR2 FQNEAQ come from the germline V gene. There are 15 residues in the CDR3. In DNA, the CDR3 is TGTGCCAGCAGCTTCGATTACAGGGACACCGGGGAGCTGTTTTTT. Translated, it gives CASSFDYRDTGELFF.

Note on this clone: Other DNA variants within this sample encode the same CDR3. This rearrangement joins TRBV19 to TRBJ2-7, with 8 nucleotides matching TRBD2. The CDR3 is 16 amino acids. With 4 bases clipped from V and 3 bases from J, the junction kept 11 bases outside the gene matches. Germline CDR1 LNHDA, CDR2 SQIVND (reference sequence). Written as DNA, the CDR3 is TGTGCCAGTAGTACCTCTCTTAGCGGGACGTACTACGAGCAGTACTTC. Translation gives CASSTSLSGTYYEQYF.

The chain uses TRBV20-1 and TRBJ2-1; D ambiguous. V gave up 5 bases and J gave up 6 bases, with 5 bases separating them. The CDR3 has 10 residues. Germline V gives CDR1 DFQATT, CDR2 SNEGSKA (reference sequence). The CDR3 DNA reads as TGCAGTGCTCGTTCCAATGAGCAGTTCTTC. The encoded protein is CSARSNEQFF.

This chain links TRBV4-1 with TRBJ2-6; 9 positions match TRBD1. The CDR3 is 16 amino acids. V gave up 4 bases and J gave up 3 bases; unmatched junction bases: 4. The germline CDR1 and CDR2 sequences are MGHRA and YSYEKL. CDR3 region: CASSLQGADGANVLTF. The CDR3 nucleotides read TGCGCCAGCAGCCTACAGGGGGCGGATGGGGCCAACGTCCTGACTTTC.

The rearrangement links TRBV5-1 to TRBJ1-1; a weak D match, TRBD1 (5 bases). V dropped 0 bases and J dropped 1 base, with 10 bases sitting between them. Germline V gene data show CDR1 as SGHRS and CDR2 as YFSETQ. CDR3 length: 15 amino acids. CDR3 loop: CASSLAQGSNTEAFF. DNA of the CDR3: TGCGCCAGCAGCTTGGCCCAGGGATCGAACACTGAAGCTTTCTTT.

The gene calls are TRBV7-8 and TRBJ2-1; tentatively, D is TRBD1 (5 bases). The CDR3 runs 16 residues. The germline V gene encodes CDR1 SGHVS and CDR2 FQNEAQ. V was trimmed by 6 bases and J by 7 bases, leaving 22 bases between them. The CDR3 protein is CASSSVRAQGVNEQFF. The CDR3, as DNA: TGTGCCAGCAGTTCCGTTAGGGCCCAGGGTGTGAATGAGCAGTTCTTC.

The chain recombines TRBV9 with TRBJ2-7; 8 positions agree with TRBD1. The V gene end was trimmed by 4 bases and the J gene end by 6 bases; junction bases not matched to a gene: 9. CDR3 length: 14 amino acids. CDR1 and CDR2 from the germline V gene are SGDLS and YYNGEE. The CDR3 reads CASSLGTGGSEQYF. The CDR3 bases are TGTGCCAGCAGCCTCGGGACAGGTGGTTCCGAGCAGTACTTC.

CDR3 residues: CASSPWTGGIDGYTF. The CDR3 DNA sequence: TGTGCCAGCAGTCCTTGGACAGGGGGCATTGATGGCTACACCTTC. This chain uses TRBV27 with TRBJ1-2; 11 bases align to TRBD1. CDR1 and CDR2 (germline): MNHEY, SMNVEV (reference sequence). The CDR3 is made up of 15 amino acids. J was trimmed by 6 bases and V by 5 bases; bases with no gene match: 8.

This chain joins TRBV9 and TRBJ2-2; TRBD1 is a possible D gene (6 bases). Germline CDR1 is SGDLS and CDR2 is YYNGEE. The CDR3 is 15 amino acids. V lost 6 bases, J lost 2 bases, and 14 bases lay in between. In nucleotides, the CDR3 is TGTGCCAGCAAACCCGGGACACAAAACACCGGGGAGCTGTTTTTT. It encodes CASKPGTQNTGELFF. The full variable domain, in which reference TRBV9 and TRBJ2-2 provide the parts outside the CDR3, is DSGVTQTPKHLITATGQRVTLRCSPRSGDLSVYWYQQSLDQGLQFLIQYYNGEERAKGNILERFSAQQFPDLHSELNLSSLELGDSALYFCASKPGTQNTGELFFGEGSRLTVL.

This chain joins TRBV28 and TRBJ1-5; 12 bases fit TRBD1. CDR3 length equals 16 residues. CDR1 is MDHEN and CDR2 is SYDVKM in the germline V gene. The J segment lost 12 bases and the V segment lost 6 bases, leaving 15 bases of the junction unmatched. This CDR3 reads CASSPLPGTGGLFQHF. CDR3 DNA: TGTGCCAGCAGCCCCCTTCCCGGGACAGGGGGCCTCTTCCAGCATTTT.

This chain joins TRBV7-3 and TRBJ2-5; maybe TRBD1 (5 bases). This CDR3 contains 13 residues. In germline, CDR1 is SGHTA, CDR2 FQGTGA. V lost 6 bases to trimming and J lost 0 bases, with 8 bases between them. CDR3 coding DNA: TGTGCCAGCAGTCAGGGCCACCAAGAGACCCAGTACTTC. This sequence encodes CASSQGHQETQYF.

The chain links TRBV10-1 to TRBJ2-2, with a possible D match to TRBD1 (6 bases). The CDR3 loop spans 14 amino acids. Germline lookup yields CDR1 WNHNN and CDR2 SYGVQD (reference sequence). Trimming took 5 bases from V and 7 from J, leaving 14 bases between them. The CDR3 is CASSSGTPVGELFF. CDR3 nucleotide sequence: TGCGCCAGCAGTTCCGGGACACCAGTCGGGGAGCTGTTTTTT.

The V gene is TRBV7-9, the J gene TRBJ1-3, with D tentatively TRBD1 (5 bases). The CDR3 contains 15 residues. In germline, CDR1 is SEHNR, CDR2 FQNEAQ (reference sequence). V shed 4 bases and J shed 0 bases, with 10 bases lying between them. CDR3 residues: CASSSDSYSGNTIYF. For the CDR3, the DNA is TGTGCCAGCAGCTCCGACAGTTACTCTGGAAACACCATATATTTT.